Included here is one T cell receptor beta chain sequence, with context. The data are from a study of blood T cell repertoires in COVID-19. About the research overall: Some COVID-19 samples were acute and others convalescent; all came from the United States, Italy and Spain. T cells, B-cell-depleted T cells, or PBMCs provided the cDNA or gDNA that served as material.

Participants spanned ages roughly 18 to 90 years and resided in 20 to 30 US areas. The CDR3 has 15 amino acids. The V and J ends lost 4 bases and 4 bases respectively, with 16 bases between them. Per the germline V gene, CDR1 is MGHRA and CDR2 is YSYEKL. Under the authors' procedure: Reference gene primer amplification gave estimated nucleated cell counts. The assay was immunoSEQ multiplex PCR, and TCRdb's table has in-frame clones only and misses some. V and J calls plus clone size are reproduced from that table; the DNA served to infer D and trimming. The repertoire includes roughly 250,000 clones, approximately 88% of them detected once, and 2.5% to 3% sits in the top ten.

The chain uses TRBV4-1 and TRBJ1-1, with a tentative D call TRBD1 (6 bases). The receptor was isolated from a woman in her twenties or thirties with acute COVID-19. Sequenced: PBMCs or T cells enriched from blood (not recorded which). In nucleotides, the CDR3 is TGCGCCAGCAGCCCTAACAGGGATTTAGGCACTGAAGCTTTCTTT. Amino acid sequence: CASSPNRDLGTEAFF.